One T cell receptor beta chain is described in this entry. The data were taken from a study of OX40 agonist ivuxolimab in advanced cancers. At the level of the study: Patients enrolled in dose escalation were diagnosed with hepatocellular carcinoma, melanoma, renal cell or head and neck cancer.

The protocol was immunoSEQ multiplex PCR, while the TCRdb copy is restricted to in-frame clones and leaves out a portion. Here the sample spans fewer than 100,000 clones, around four fifths being singletons. The starting material was CD4+ or CD8+ T cells sorted from blood, obtained in a trial of the OX40 agonist ivuxolimab. The receptor's source is an adult with an advanced solid tumor such as melanoma, head and neck, liver or kidney cancer.

The CDR3, as DNA: TGTGCCAGCAGTTCCGGCAGGACAGGGAGCACTGAAGCTTTCTTT. Residues: CASSSGRTGSTEAFF. The gene calls are TRBV11-2 and TRBJ1-1; 8 bases fit TRBD1. CDR1 is SGHAT and CDR2 is FQNNGV in the germline V gene. The V and J ends lost 6 bases and 4 bases, in that order; junction bases with no gene match: 10. CDR3 length: 15 amino acids.